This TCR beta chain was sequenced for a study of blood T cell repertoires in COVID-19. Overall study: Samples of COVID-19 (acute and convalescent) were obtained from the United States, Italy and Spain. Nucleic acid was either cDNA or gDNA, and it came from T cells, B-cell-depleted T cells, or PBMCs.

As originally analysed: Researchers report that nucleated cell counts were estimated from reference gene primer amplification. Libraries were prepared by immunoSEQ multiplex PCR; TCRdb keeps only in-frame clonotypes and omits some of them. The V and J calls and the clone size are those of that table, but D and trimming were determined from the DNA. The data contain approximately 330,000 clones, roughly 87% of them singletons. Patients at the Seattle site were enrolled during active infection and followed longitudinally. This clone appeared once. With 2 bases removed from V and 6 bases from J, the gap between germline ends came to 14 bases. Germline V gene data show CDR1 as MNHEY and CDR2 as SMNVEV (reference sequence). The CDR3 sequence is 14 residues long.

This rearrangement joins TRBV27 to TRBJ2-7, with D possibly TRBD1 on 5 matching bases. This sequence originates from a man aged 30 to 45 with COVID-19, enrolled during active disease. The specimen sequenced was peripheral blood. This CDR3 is CASSLKGSFPEQYF. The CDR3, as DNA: TGTGCCAGCAGTTTAAAGGGGTCCTTCCCCGAGCAGTACTTC.